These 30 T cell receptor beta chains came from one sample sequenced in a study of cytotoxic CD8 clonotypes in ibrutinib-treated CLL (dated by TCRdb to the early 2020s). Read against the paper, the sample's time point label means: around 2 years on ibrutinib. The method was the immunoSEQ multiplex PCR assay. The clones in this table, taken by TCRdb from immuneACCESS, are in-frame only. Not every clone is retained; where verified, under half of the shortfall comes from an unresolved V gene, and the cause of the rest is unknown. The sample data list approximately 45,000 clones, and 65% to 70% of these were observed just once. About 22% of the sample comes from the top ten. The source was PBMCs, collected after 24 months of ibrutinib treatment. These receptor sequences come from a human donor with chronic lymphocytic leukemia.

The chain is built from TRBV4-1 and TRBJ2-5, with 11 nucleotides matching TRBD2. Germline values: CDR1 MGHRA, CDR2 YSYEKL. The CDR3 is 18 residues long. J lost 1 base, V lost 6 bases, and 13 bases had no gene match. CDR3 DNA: TGCGCCAGCAGTACCGGGACTAGCGGAGGGGGGGCCCAAGAGACCCAGTACTTC. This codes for CASSTGTSGGGAQETQYF.

CDR3 in amino acids: CASRGQTGNTIYF. The CDR3 region has the DNA TGTGCCAGCCGAGGACAGACTGGAAACACCATATATTTT. The V call is TRBV6-6, the J call TRBJ1-3, with D tentatively TRBD1 (6 bases). Germline CDR1 reads MNHNY; CDR2 reads SVGAGI (reference sequence). The CDR3 runs to 13 residues. The V gene lost 8 bases and the J gene lost 2 bases, with 10 bases spanning the gap.

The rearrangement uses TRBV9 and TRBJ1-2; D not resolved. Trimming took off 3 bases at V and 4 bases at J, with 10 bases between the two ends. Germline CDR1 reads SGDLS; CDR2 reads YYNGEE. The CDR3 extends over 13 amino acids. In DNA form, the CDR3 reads TGTGCCAGCAGCGAGAGACAAGCCTATGGCTACACCTTC. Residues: CASSERQAYGYTF.

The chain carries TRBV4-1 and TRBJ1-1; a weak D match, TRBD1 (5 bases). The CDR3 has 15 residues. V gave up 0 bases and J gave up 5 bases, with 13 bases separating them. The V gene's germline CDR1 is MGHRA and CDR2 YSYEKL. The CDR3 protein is CASSQESAGWTEAFF. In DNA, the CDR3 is TGCGCCAGCAGCCAAGAAAGTGCAGGGTGGACTGAAGCTTTCTTT.

The CDR3 is CASALQGGEQYF. Written as DNA, the CDR3 is TGTGCCAGCGCACTTCAGGGCGGGGAGCAGTACTTC. This sequence joins TRBV2 and TRBJ2-7; D is tentatively TRBD1 or TRBD2 (5 bases each). The CDR3 contains 12 residues. V was pared by 8 bases and J by 7 bases, with 15 bases between. The germline gives CDR1 SNHLY, CDR2 FYNNEI.

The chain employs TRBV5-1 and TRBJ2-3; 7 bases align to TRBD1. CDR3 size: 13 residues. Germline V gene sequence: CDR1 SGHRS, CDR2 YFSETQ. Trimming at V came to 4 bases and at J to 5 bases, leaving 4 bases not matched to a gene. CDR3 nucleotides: TGCGCCAGCAGCAAGACAGGGTTAGATACGCAGTATTTT. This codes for CASSKTGLDTQYF.

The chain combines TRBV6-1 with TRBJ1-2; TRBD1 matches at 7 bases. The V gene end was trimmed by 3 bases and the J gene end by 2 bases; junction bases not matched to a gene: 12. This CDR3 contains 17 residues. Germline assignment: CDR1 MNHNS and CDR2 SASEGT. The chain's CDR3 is CASSDRMREQGNYGYTF. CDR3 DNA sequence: TGTGCCAGCAGTGATCGAATGAGGGAACAGGGGAACTATGGCTACACCTTC.

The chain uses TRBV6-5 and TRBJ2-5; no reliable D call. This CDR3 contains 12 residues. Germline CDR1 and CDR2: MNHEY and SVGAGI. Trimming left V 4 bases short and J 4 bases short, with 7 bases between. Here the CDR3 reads CASSSGGETQYF. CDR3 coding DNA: TGTGCCAGCAGTTCAGGTGGAGAGACCCAGTACTTC.

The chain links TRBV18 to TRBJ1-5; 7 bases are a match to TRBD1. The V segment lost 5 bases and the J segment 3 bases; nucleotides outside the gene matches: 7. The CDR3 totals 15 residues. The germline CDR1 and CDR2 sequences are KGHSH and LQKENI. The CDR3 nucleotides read TGTGCCAGCTCAACCGGACAGGCGCTCAATCAGCCCCAGCATTTT. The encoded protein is CASSTGQALNQPQHF.

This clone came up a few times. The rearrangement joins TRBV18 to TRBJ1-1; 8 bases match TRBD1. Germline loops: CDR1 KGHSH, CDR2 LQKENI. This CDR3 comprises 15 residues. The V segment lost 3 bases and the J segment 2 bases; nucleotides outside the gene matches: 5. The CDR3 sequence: CASSPGTGFNTEAFF. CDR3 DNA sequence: TGTGCCAGCTCACCTGGGACAGGTTTTAACACTGAAGCTTTCTTT.

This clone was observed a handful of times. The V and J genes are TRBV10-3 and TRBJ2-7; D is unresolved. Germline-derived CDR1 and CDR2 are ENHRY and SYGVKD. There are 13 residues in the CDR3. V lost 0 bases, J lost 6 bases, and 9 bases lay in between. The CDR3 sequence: CAISESGRGEQYF. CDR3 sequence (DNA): TGTGCCATCAGTGAGTCGGGCCGTGGCGAGCAGTACTTC.

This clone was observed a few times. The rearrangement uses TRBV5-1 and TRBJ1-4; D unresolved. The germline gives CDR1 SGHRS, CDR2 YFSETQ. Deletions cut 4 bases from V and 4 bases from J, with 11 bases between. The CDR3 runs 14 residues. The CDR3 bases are TGCGCCAGCAGCCCCCGTGGGCTTAATGAAAAACTGTTTTTT. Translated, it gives CASSPRGLNEKLFF.

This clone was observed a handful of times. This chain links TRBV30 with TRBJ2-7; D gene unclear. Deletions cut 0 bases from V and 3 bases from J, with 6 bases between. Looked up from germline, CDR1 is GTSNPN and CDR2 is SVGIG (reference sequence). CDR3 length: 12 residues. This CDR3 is CAWSVIDYEQYF. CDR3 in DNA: TGTGCCTGGAGTGTAATAGACTACGAGCAGTACTTC.

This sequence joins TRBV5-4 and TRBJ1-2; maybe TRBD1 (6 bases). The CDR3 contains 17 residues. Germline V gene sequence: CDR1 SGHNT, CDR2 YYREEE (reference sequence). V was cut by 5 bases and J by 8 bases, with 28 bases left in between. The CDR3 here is CASSTWWAQGGGRGYTF. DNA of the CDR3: TGTGCCAGCAGTACTTGGTGGGCGCAAGGGGGGGGCCGAGGCTACACCTTC.

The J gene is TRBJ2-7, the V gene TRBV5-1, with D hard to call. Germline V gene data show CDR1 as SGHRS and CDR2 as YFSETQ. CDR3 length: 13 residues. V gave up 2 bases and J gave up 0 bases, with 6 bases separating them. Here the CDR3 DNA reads TGCGCCAGCAGCTTCCGGGCCTCCTACGAGCAGTACTTC. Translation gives CASSFRASYEQYF.

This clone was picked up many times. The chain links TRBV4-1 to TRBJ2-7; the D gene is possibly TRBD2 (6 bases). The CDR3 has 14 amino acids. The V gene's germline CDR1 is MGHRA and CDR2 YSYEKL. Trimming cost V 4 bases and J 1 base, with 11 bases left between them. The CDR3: CASSLSGGSYEQYF. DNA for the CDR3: TGCGCCAGCAGCCTTAGCGGTGGGTCCTACGAGCAGTACTTC.

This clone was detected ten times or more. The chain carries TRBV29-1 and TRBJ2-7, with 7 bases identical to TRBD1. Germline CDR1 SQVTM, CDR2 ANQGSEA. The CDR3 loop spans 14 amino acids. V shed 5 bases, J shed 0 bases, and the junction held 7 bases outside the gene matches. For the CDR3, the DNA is TGCAGCGTTTTACCGGGACAGAGCTCCTACGAGCAGTACTTC. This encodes CSVLPGQSSYEQYF.

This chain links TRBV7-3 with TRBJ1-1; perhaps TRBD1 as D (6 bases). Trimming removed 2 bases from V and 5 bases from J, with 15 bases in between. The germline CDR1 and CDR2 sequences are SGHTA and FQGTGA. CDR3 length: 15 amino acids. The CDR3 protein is CASSLSPTGRTEAFF. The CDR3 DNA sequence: TGTGCCAGCAGCTTATCTCCTACAGGGAGGACTGAAGCTTTCTTT. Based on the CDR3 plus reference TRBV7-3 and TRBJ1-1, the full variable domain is GAGVSQTPSNKVTEKGKYVELRCDPISGHTALYWYRQSLGQGPEFLIYFQGTGAADDSGLPNDRFFAVRPEGSVSTLKIQRTERGDSAVYLCASSLSPTGRTEAFFGQGTRLTVV.

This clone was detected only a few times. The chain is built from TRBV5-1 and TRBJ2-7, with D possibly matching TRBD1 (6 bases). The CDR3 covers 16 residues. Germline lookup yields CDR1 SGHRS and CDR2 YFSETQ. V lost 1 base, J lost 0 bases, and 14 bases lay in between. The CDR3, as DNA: TGCGCCAGCAGCTTGATTCCAGGGGATAGCTCCTACGAGCAGTACTTC. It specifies CASSLIPGDSSYEQYF.

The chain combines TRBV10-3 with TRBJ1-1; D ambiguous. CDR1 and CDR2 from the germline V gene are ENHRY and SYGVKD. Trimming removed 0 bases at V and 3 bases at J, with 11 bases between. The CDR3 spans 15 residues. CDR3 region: CAISESSPAYTEAFF. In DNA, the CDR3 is TGTGCCATCAGTGAGTCATCCCCCGCCTACACTGAAGCTTTCTTT.

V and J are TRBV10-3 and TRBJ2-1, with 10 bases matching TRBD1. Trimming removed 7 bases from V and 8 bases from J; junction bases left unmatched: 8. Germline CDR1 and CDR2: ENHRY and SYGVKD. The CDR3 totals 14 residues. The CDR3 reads CAINRGQGLDEQFF. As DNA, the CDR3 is TGTGCCATCAACCGGGGACAGGGGCTGGATGAGCAGTTCTTC.

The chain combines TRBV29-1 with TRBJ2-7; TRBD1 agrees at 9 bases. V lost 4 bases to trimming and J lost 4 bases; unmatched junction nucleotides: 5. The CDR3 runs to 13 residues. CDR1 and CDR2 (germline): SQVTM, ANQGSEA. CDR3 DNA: TGCAGCGTTGGGGTTGGGACAGGGTACGAGCAGTACTTC. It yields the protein CSVGVGTGYEQYF.

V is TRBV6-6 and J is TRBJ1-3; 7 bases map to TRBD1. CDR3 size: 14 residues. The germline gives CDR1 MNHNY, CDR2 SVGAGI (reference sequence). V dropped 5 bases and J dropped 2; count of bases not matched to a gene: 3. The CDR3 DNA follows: TGTGCCAGCAGTCCACAGGGGACTGGAAACACCATATATTTT. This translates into CASSPQGTGNTIYF.

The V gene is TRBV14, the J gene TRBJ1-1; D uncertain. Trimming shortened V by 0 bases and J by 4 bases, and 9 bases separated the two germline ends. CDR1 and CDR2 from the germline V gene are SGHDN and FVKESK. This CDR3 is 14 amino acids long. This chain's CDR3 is CASSQDFGRTEAFF. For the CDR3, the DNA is TGTGCCAGCAGCCAAGATTTCGGGCGCACTGAAGCTTTCTTT.

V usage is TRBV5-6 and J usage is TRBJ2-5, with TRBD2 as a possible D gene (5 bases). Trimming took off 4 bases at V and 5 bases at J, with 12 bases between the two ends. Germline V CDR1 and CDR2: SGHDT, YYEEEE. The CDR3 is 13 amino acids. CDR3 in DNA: TGTGCCAGCAGCCCGGGATACGGCGAGACCCAGTACTTC. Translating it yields CASSPGYGETQYF.

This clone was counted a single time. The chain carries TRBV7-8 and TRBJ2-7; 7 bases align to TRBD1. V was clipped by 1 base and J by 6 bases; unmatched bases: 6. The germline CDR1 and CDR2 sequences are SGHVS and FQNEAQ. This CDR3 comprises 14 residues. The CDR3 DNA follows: TGTGCCAGCAGCTTAGTAGCCGGGACAGCCGAGCAGTACTTC. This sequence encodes CASSLVAGTAEQYF.

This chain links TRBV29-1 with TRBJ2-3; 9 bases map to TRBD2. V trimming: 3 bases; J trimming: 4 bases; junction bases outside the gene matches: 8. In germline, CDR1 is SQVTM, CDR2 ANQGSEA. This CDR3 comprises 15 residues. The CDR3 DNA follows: TGCAGCGTTGATCCGCGCGGGGGGGCCGCAGATACGCAGTATTTT. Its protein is CSVDPRGGAADTQYF.

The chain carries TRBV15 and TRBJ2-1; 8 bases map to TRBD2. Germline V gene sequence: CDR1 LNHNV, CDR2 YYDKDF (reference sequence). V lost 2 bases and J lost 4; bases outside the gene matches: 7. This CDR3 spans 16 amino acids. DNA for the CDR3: TGTGCCACCAGCAGACCCGGGGCTAGCGGGTACAATGAGCAGTTCTTC. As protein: CATSRPGASGYNEQFF.

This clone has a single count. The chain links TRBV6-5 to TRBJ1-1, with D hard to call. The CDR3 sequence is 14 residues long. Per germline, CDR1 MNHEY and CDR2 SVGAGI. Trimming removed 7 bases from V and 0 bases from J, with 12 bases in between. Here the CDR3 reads CASIKRSLNTEAFF. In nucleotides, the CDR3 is TGTGCCAGCATAAAGAGGAGCCTGAACACTGAAGCTTTCTTT.

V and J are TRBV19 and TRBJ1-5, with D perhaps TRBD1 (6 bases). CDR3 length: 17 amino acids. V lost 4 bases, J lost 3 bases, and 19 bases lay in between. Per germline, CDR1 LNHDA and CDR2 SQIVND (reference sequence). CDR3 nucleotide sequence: TGTGCCAGTAGTACGACCCGGTGGGACAAGAACAATCAGCCCCAGCATTTT. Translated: CASSTTRWDKNNQPQHF.